The 18 T cell receptor beta chains reported below all come from one sample, sequenced in a study of early T cells in non-severe SARS-CoV-2 infection. Each CDR3 protein is one row after TCRdb ran MiXCR on the 5' RACE reads. Among about 84,000 distinct CDR3 sequences listed, about an eighth were seen once. The sequencing sample was made of whole blood. These receptors came from an adult who was a healthcare worker with PCR-confirmed SARS-CoV-2 infection or an uninfected control (not recorded which).

Many counts were recorded for this clonotype. The chain recombines TRBV30 with TRBJ1-1, with D unresolved. Germline CDR1 is GTSNPN and CDR2 is SVGIG (reference sequence). The length of the CDR3 is 12 residues. Trimming shortened V by 2 bases and J by 7 bases, and 11 bases separated the two germline ends. The DNA for the CDR3 is TGTGCCTGGAGTCGGACGGCCCATGAAGCTTTCTTT. This codes for CAWSRTAHEAFF.

This clonotype occurred many times. V usage is TRBV2 and J usage is TRBJ2-1; TRBD2 aligns across 9 bases. The CDR3 sequence is 16 residues long. The germline V gene encodes CDR1 SNHLY and CDR2 FYNNEI. Losses at the gene ends were 6 bases for V and 3 bases for J; bases not matched to a gene: 9. CDR3: CASSVTAGGYYNEQFF. For the CDR3, the DNA is TGTGCCAGCAGCGTGACAGCGGGAGGCTACTACAATGAGCAGTTCTTC.

This clonotype was counted a few times. This chain uses TRBV29-1 with TRBJ1-6, with D possibly matching TRBD1 (6 bases). This CDR3 contains 13 residues. Trimming removed 3 bases at V and 15 bases at J, with 18 bases between. Germline CDR1 reads SQVTM; CDR2 reads ANQGSEA. The CDR3 loop reads CSVDPQGSGLLHF. The CDR3 nucleotides are TGCAGCGTTGACCCTCAGGGGAGCGGGCTCCTCCACTTT.

This clonotype appeared many times. The chain carries TRBV11-3 and TRBJ2-1, with D perhaps assigned TRBD1 or TRBD2 (5 bases each). Trimming cost V 0 bases and J 0 bases, with 9 bases left between them. The CDR3 is made up of 16 amino acids. Germline V lookup: CDR1 SGHNT, CDR2 YENEEA. The CDR3 nucleotides read TGTGCCAGCAGCTTAGAAGGGACCGCCTCCTACAATGAGCAGTTCTTC. This translates into CASSLEGTASYNEQFF.

The CDR3 DNA sequence: TGTGCCAGTAGTATTTCTAGCGGAGACTACAATGAGCAGTTCTTC. Protein product: CASSISSGDYNEQFF. The chain employs TRBV19 and TRBJ2-1; 7 nucleotides match TRBD2. Germline CDR1 and CDR2: LNHDA and SQIVND (reference sequence). This CDR3 comprises 15 residues. J gave up 3 bases and V 3 bases, and 5 bases lay outside the gene matches. The whole variable domain, filled in from reference TRBV19 and TRBJ2-1, reads DGGITQSPKYLFRKEGQNVTLSCEQNLNHDAMYWYRQDPGQGLRLIYYSQIVNDFQKGDIAEGYSVSREKKESFPLTVTSAQKNPTAFYLCASSISSGDYNEQFFGPGTRLTVL.

This clonotype showed up many times. V and J are TRBV20-1 and TRBJ1-6; the D is unclear. In germline, CDR1 is DFQATT, CDR2 SNEGSKA (reference sequence). The CDR3 length is 14 residues. V gave up 1 base and J gave up 7 bases, with 11 bases separating them. The CDR3 DNA follows: TGCAGTGCTAGAGCAAGGGTTGGAAATTCACCCCTCCACTTT. Translation: CSARARVGNSPLHF.

CDR3 loop: CAWKRDGYNEQFF. In DNA form, the CDR3 reads TGTGCCTGGAAGAGGGACGGCTACAATGAGCAGTTCTTC. The V and J genes are TRBV30 and TRBJ2-1; D could derive from TRBD1 or TRBD2 (5 bases each). Germline V CDR1 and CDR2: GTSNPN, SVGIG (reference sequence). This CDR3 spans 13 amino acids. The V end was cut by 4 bases, the J end by 3 bases, with 10 bases between.

This clonotype came up a few times. The rearrangement links TRBV29-1 to TRBJ2-4, with D hard to call. Germline values: CDR1 SQVTM, CDR2 ANQGSEA. Trimming removed 5 bases from V and 4 bases from J, with 9 bases in between. This CDR3 has 12 residues. The CDR3 DNA follows: TGCAGCGTTACGACCCTTAAAAACATTCAGTACTTC. This encodes CSVTTLKNIQYF.

This clonotype has at least ten counts. The rearrangement joins TRBV6-1 to TRBJ2-7; D unresolved. This CDR3 comprises 14 residues. In germline, CDR1 is MNHNS, CDR2 SASEGT. The V gene lost 3 bases and the J gene lost 6 bases, with 15 bases spanning the gap. The CDR3 is CASSDPSVPGEQYF. The CDR3 DNA follows: TGTGCCAGCAGTGACCCCTCAGTGCCTGGCGAGCAGTACTTC.

The V call is TRBV4-2, the J call TRBJ2-1, with D possibly TRBD2 on 5 matching bases. Germline V CDR1 and CDR2: LGHNA, YNFKEQ. CDR3 size: 19 residues. Trimming removed 1 base at V and 0 bases at J, with 19 bases between. For the CDR3, the DNA is TGTGCCAGCAGCCAAGCAACGCTCATTAGCGCCAGCTCCTACAATGAGCAGTTCTTC. This translates into CASSQATLISASSYNEQFF.

This chain links TRBV20-1 with TRBJ2-1; the D is unclear. The germline V gene has CDR1 DFQATT and CDR2 SNEGSKA (reference sequence). The CDR3 is 16 amino acids. Trimming pared 5 bases from V and 8 bases from J, leaving 25 bases between. CDR3 loop: CSARRRMVDSSDEQFF. DNA for the CDR3: TGCAGTGCTCGCCGCCGGATGGTGGATAGCAGTGATGAGCAGTTCTTC.

The V call is TRBV4-2, the J call TRBJ2-7; 7 bases agree with TRBD2. This CDR3 contains 15 residues. The trim removed 4 bases at V and 0 bases at J, leaving 6 bases unmatched. Germline CDR1 reads LGHNA; CDR2 reads YNFKEQ. CDR3 amino acids: CASSPSSGASYEQYF. The CDR3 nucleotides are TGTGCCAGCAGCCCATCTAGCGGAGCCTCCTACGAGCAGTACTTC.

This clonotype occurred many times. The gene calls are TRBV29-1 and TRBJ1-6; TRBD1 matches at 7 bases. CDR1 is SQVTM, CDR2 ANQGSEA, per germline. Trimming cost V 4 bases and J 9 bases; bases outside gene matches: 6. The CDR3 spans 13 residues. Here the CDR3 DNA reads TGCAGCGTTGGCCAGGGGGGAAGTTCACCCCTCCACTTT. Its translation: CSVGQGGSSPLHF.

The chain joins TRBV10-3 to TRBJ2-7, with a tentative D call TRBD1 (6 bases). The V end was cut by 6 bases, the J end by 4 bases, with 19 bases between. Germline loops: CDR1 ENHRY, CDR2 SYGVKD. This CDR3 region has 15 residues. The CDR3 here is CAIRRTEGPTYEQYF. DNA of the CDR3: TGTGCCATCAGGAGGACAGAGGGCCCAACTTACGAGCAGTACTTC.

V usage is TRBV11-3 and J usage is TRBJ2-1; 9 bases line up with TRBD1. The CDR3 is 14 amino acids. Germline CDR1 and CDR2: SGHNT and YENEEA. J gave up 7 bases and V 5 bases, and 6 bases lay outside the gene matches. CDR3 DNA sequence: TGTGCCAGCAGCCCGGGACAGGGAAAGAATGAGCAGTTCTTC. Translating gives CASSPGQGKNEQFF.

This clonotype appeared many times. V is TRBV20-1 and J is TRBJ2-3, with 13 bases identical to TRBD2. Germline CDR1 reads DFQATT; CDR2 reads SNEGSKA (reference sequence). V was clipped by 3 bases and J by 2 bases; unmatched bases: 2. The length of the CDR3 is 15 residues. In DNA, the CDR3 is TGCAGTGCTAGGGGACTAGCGGGGCTCACAGATACGCAGTATTTT. As protein: CSARGLAGLTDTQYF.

J is TRBJ1-6 and V is TRBV6-1; unclear D gene. The CDR3 totals 15 residues. Germline CDR1 reads MNHNS; CDR2 reads SASEGT. The germline V and J ends were trimmed by 0 bases and 5 bases, with 8 bases remaining between them. The CDR3 spells CASSEARGDNSPLHF. CDR3 bases: TGTGCCAGCAGTGAAGCGCGCGGGGATAATTCACCCCTCCACTTT.

The chain has TRBV29-1 and TRBJ1-4; 8 nucleotides agree with TRBD1. The CDR3 runs 14 residues. In germline, CDR1 is SQVTM, CDR2 ANQGSEA. V dropped 0 bases and J dropped 8; count of bases not matched to a gene: 5. CDR3 nucleotides: TGCAGCGTTGAAGATGGACAGGGAAACGAAAAACTGTTTTTT. Residues: CSVEDGQGNEKLFF.